This T cell receptor (beta chain) was identified in a study of brain T cells in children with intractable seizures. Produced via immunoSEQ multiplex PCR; TCRdb's table is partial and in-frame only. In the table there are about 320,000 clones, nearly 95% of which are singletons. CDR1 and CDR2 (germline): SGHTA, FQGNSA. The V end was cut by 0 bases, the J end by 1 base, with 10 bases between. The CDR3 has 16 residues. Regarding time point: blood from clinic visit 5 months post-surgery; TSC patient then seizure free. Only cases whose brain tissue showed the highest T cell transcript signatures were sequenced. Note on this clone: The antigen remains undetermined.

Findings of the study overall: Absence of clones before surgery may stem from lower sequencing depth.

The receptor was derived from a boy in the first two years of life with tuberous sclerosis and intractable seizures. The V call is TRBV7-2, the J call TRBJ2-1; TRBD2 is a possible D gene (5 bases). This specimen consisted of peripheral blood, obtained approximately 5 months after surgery. The CDR3 region has the DNA TGTGCCAGCAGCTTAGCGCGGCGGGCATCCTACAATGAGCAGTTCTTC. This gives the protein CASSLARRASYNEQFF.